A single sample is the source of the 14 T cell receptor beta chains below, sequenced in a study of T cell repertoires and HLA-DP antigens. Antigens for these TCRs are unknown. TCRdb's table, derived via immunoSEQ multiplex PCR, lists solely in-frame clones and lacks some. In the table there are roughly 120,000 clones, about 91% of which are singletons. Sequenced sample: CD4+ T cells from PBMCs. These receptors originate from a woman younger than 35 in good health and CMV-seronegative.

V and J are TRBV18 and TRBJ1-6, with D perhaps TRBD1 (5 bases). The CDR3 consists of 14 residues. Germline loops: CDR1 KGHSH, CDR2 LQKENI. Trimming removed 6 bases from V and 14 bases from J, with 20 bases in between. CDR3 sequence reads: CASSPRESGGALHF. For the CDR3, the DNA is TGTGCCAGCTCTCCCCGCGAATCGGGAGGGGCCCTCCACTTT.

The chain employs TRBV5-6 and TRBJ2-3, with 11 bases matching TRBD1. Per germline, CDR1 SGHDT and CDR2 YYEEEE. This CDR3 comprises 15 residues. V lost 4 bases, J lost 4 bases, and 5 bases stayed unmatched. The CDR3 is CASSPDRGRADTQYF. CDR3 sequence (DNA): TGTGCCAGCAGCCCGGACAGGGGGCGAGCAGATACGCAGTATTTT.

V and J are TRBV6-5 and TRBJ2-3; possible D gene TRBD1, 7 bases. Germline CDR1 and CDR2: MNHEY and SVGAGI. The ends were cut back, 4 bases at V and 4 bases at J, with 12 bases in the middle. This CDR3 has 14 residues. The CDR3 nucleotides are TGTGCCAGCAGTTGGGGGGACAGTGCAGATACGCAGTATTTT. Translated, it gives CASSWGDSADTQYF.

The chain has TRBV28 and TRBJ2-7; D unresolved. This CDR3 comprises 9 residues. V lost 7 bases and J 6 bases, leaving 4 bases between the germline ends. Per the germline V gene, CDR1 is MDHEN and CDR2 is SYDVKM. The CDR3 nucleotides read TGTGCCAGCACTCCCGAGCAGTACGTC. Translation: CASTPEQYV.

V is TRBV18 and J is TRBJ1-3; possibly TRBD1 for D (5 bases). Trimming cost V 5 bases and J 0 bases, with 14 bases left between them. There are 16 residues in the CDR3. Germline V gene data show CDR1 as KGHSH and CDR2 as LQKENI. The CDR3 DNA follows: TGTGCCAGCTCAGGGGCCGGGGCAGACTCTGGAAACACCATATATTTT. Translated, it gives CASSGAGADSGNTIYF.

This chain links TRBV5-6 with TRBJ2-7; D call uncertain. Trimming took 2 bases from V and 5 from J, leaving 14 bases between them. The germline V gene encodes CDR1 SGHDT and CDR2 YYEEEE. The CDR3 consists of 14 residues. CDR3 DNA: TGTGCCAGCAGCTTCGGTGTAAGTATCCACGAGCAGTACGTC. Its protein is CASSFGVSIHEQYV.

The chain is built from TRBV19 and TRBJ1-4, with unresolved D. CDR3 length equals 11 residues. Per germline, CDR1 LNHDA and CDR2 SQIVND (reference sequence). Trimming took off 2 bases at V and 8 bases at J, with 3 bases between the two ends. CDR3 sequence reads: CASSIREKLFF. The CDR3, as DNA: TGTGCCAGTAGTATAAGAGAAAAACTGTTTTTT.

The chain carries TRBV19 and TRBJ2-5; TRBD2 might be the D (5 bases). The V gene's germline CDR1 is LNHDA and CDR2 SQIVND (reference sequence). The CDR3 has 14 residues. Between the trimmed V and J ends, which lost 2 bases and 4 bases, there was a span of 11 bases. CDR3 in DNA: TGTGCCAGTAGTATACAGGCAGAGGGAGAGACCCAGTACTTC. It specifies CASSIQAEGETQYF.

The CDR3 protein is CASSLWGEGKGSPLHF. The CDR3, as DNA: TGTGCCAGCAGCCTGTGGGGAGAGGGGAAGGGATCACCCCTCCACTTT. This rearrangement joins TRBV5-8 to TRBJ1-6; D is possibly TRBD1 (5 bases). CDR1 and CDR2 (germline): SGHTS, YDEGEE. The CDR3 is 16 residues long. V was shortened by 4 bases and J by 10 bases, with 21 bases between the two germline ends.

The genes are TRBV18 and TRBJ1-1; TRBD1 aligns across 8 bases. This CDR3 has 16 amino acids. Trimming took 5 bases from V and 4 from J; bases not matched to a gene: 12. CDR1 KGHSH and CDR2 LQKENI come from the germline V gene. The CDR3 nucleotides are TGTGCCAGCTCATCCCTTTCGACAGGGGATCCCACTGAAGCTTTCTTT. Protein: CASSSLSTGDPTEAFF.

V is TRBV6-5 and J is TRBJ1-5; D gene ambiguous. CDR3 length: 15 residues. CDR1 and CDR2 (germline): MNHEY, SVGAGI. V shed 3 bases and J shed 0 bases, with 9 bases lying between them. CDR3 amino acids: CASSYNRYSNQPQHF. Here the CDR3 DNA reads TGTGCCAGCAGTTATAATCGGTATAGCAATCAGCCCCAGCATTTT.

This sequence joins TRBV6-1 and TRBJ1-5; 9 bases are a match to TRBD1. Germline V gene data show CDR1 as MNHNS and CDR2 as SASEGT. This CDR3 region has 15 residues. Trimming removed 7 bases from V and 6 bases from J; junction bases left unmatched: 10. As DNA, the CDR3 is TGTGCCAGCACCCCGGGACAGGGTCACAGTCAGCCCCAGCATTTT. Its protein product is CASTPGQGHSQPQHF.

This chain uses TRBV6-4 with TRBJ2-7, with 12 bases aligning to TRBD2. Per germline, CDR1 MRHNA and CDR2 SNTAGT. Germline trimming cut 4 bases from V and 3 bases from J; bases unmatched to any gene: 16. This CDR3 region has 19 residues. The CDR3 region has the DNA TGTGCCAGCAGTGTCCCTAGCGGGGGGGCCGAAGGTGAGTACTACGAGCAGTACGTC. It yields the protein CASSVPSGGAEGEYYEQYV.

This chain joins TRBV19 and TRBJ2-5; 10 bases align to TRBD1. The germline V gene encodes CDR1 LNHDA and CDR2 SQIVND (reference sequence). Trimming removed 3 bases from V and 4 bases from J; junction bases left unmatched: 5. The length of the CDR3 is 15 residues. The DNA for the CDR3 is TGTGCCAGTAGTATCGAGGGACAGGGGCCAGAGACCCAGTACTTC. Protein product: CASSIEGQGPETQYF.